This T cell receptor beta chain stems from a study of T cell responses to AZD1222 COVID-19 vaccine. Produced via immunoSEQ multiplex PCR; TCRdb's table is partial and in-frame only. The sample records tens of thousands of clones, around nine tenths being singletons. The starting material was peripheral blood, obtained on day 0 of MenACWY control vaccination. This sequence originates from an adult in good health.

The CDR3 region is CASSIATAGPITQYF. CDR3 sequence (DNA): TGTGCCAGTAGTATTGCCACGGCGGGGCCTATTACGCAGTATTTT. The rearrangement joins TRBV19 to TRBJ2-3, with a tentative D call TRBD2 (6 bases). This CDR3 is built from 15 residues. The germline CDR1 and CDR2 sequences are LNHDA and SQIVND (reference sequence). The V and J ends lost 3 bases and 8 bases respectively, with 18 bases between them.